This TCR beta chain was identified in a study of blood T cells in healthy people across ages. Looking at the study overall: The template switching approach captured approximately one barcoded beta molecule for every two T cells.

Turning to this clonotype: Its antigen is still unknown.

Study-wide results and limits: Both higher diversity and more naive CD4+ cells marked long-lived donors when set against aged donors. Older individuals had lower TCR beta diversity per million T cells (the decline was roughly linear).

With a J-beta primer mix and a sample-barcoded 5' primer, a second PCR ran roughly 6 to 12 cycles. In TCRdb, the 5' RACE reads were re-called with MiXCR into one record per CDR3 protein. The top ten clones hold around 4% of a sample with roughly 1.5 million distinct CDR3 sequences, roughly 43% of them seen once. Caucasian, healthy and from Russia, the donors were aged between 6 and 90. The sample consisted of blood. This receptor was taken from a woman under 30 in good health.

CDR3 sequence: CASSPYDGSNQPQHF. The CDR3 DNA sequence: TGTGCCAGCAGTCCTTACGACGGTTCCAATCAGCCCCAGCATTTT. V usage is TRBV6-5 and J usage is TRBJ1-5; D uncertain. V was shortened by 5 bases and J by 3 bases, with 14 bases between the two germline ends. CDR1 and CDR2 from the germline V gene are MNHEY and SVGAGI. This CDR3 has 15 residues.